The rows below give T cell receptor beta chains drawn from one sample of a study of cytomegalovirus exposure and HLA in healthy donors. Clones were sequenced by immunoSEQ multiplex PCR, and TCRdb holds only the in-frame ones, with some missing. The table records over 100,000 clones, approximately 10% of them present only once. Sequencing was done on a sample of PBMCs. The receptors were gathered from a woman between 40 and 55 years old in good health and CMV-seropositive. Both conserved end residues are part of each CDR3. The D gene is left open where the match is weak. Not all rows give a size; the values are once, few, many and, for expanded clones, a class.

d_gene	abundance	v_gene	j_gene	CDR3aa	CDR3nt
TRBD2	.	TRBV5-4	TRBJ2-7	CASSLGGWRGSYEQYF	TGTGCCAGCAGCTTGGGTGGATGGCGGGGGAGCTACGAGCAGTACTTC
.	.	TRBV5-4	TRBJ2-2	CASSRSANTGELFF	TGTGCCAGCAGCCGTTCCGCGAACACCGGGGAGCTGTTTTTT
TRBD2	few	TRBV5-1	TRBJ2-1	CASSLALAGDPIIF	TGCGCCAGCAGCTTGGCCCTAGCGGGGGACCCGATTATCTTC
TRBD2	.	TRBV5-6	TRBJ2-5	CASILGLAGDQETQYF	TGTGCCAGCATACTAGGACTAGCGGGGGATCAAGAGACCCAGTACTTC
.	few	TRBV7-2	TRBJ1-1	CASSSLAGGNTEAFF	TGTGCCAGCAGCTCTCTCGCGGGAGGGAACACTGAAGCTTTCTTT
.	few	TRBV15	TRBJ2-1	CATSREGRSSYNEQFF	TGTGCCACCAGCAGAGAGGGCAGAAGCTCCTACAATGAGCAGTTCTTC
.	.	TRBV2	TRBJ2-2	CASSDPRGATGELFF	TGTGCCAGCAGTGACCCCAGGGGCGCCACCGGGGAGCTGTTTTTT
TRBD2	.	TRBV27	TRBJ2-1	CASTRLARGAYNEQFF	TGTGCCAGCACCAGACTAGCCCGGGGGGCCTACAATGAGCAGTTCTTC
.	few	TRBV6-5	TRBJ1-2	CATEGDYGYTF	TGTGCCACCGAGGGTGACTATGGCTACACCTTC
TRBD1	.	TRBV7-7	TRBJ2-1	CASSLGQGVDEQFF	TGTGCCAGCAGCTTAGGACAGGGGGTTGATGAGCAGTTCTTC
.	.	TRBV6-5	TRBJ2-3	CASSYAYTDTQYF	TGTGCCAGCAGTTACGCCTACACAGATACGCAGTATTTT
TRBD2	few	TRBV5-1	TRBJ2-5	CASSSPSGGETQYF	TGCGCCAGCAGCTCCCCTAGCGGGGGTGAGACCCAGTACTTC
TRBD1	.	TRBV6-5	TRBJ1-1	CASSYSTGGEAFF	TGTGCCAGCAGTTACTCCACAGGGGGCGAAGCTTTCTTT
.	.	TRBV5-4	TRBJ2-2	CASSLPGRELFF	TGTGCCAGCAGCTTACCAGGGAGGGAGCTGTTTTTT
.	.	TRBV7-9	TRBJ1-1	CASSLPRSDTEAFF	TGTGCCAGCAGCTTACCCCGGTCCGACACTGAAGCTTTCTTT
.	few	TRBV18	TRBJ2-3	CASSPNRPRSTDTQYF	TGTGCCAGCTCACCGAACAGACCCCGCAGCACAGATACGCAGTATTTT
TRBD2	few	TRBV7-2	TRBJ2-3	CASSPDGGATDTQYF	TGTGCCAGCAGCCCGGACGGGGGGGCCACAGATACGCAGTATTTT
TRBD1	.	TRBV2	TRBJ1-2	CASSNLGTGGGDGYTF	TGTGCCAGCAGCAATTTAGGGACAGGGGGTGGAGATGGCTACACCTTC
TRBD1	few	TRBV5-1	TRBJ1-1	CASTPQGADTEAFF	TGCGCCAGCACCCCACAGGGGGCCGACACTGAAGCTTTCTTT
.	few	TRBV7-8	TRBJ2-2	CASSLSVVSANTGELFF	TGTGCCAGCAGCTTAAGTGTGGTTTCAGCGAACACCGGGGAGCTGTTTTTT
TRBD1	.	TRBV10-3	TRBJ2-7	CAISMSQGQGYEQYF	TGTGCCATCTCAATGTCCCAGGGACAGGGCTACGAGCAGTACTTC
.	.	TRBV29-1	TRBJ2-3	CSGQTGADTQYF	TGCAGCGGTCAGACAGGTGCAGATACGCAGTATTTT
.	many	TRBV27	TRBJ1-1	CASSLRGSTEAFF	TGTGCCAGCAGTTTACGGGGAAGCACTGAAGCTTTCTTT
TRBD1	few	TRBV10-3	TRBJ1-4	CAIRTGSNEKLFF	TGTGCCATACGGACAGGGAGTAATGAAAAACTGTTTTTT
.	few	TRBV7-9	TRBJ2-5	CASSIGGAGQETQYF	TGTGCCAGCAGTATTGGCGGGGCGGGGCAAGAGACCCAGTACTTC
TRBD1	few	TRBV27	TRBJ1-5	CASSSTGAYSNQPQHF	TGTGCCAGCAGTTCTACAGGGGCCTATAGCAATCAGCCCCAGCATTTT
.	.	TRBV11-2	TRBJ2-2	CASSPSVGFRELFF	TGTGCCAGCAGCCCCTCCGTGGGCTTCAGGGAGCTGTTTTTT
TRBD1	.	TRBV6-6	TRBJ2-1	CASSSTGAGYNEQFF	TGTGCCAGCAGTTCGACAGGGGCAGGGTACAATGAGCAGTTCTTC